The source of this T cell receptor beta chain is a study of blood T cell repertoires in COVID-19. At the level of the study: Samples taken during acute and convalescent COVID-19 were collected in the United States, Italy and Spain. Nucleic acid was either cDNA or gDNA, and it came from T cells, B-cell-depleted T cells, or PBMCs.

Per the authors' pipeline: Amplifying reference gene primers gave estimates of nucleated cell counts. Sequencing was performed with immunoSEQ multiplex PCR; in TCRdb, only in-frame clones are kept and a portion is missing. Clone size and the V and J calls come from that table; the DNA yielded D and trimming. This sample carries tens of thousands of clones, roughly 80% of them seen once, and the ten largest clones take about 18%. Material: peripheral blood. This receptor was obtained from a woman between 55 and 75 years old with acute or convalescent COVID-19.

CDR3 in amino acids: CASSTATGGNEQFF. The CDR3 DNA sequence: TGTGCCAGCAGCACCGCGACAGGGGGCAATGAGCAGTTCTTC. The chain links TRBV7-3 to TRBJ2-1, with 9 bases that match TRBD1. CDR3 length equals 14 residues. From germline, CDR1 is SGHTA and CDR2 FQGTGA. V was pared by 5 bases and J by 6 bases, with 5 bases of the junction left unmatched. Combining the CDR3 with reference TRBV7-3 and TRBJ2-1 gives the whole variable domain GAGVSQTPSNKVTEKGKYVELRCDPISGHTALYWYRQSLGQGPEFLIYFQGTGAADDSGLPNDRFFAVRPEGSVSTLKIQRTERGDSAVYLCASSTATGGNEQFFGPGTRLTVL.